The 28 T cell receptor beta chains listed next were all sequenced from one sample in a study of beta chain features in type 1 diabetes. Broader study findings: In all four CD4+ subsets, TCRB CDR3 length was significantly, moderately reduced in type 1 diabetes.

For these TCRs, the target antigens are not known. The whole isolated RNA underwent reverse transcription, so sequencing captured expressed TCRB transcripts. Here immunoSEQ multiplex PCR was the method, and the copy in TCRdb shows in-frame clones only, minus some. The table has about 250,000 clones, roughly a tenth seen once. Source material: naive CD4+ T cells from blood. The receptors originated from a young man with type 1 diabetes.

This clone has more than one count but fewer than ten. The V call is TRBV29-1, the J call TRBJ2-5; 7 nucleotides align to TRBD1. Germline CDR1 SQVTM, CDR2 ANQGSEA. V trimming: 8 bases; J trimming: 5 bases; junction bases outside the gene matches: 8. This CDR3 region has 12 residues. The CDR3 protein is CSTHGDSETQYF. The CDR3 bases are TGCAGCACTCATGGGGACAGCGAGACCCAGTACTTC.

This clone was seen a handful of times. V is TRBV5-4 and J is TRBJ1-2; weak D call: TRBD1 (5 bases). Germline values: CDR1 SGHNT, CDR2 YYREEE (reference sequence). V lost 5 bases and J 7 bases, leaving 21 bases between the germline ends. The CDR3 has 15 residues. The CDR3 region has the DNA TGTGCCAGCAGTTGGGGGGGATCCGGGGCCGGTGGCTACACCTTC. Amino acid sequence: CASSWGGSGAGGYTF.

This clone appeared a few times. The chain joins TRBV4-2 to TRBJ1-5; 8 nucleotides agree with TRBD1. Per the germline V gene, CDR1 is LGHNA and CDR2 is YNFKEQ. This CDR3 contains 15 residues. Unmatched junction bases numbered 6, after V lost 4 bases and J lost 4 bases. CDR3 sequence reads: CASSRGTGTNQPQHF. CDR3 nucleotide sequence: TGTGCCAGCAGCCGAGGGACAGGCACGAATCAGCCCCAGCATTTT.

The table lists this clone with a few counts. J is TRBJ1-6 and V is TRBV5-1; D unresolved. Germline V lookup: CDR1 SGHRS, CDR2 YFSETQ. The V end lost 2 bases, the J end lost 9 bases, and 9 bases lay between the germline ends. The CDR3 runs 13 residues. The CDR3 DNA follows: TGCGCCAGCAGCTTTGAGGGCACTTCACCCCTCCACTTT. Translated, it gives CASSFEGTSPLHF.

The CDR3 loop is CASSNGQGHGQPQHF. In nucleotides, the CDR3 is TGTGCCAGCAGCAACGGACAGGGGCACGGTCAGCCCCAGCATTTT. This chain links TRBV28 with TRBJ1-5, with 9 bases matching TRBD1. CDR3 size: 15 residues. J was trimmed by 6 bases and V by 6 bases; bases with no gene match: 9. The germline gives CDR1 MDHEN, CDR2 SYDVKM.

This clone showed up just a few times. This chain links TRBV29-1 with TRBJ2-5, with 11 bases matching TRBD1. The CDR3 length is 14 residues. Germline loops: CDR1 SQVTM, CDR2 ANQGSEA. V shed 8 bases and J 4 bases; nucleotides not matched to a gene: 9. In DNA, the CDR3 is TGCAGCATCGCCAGGGGACAGGGGGGAGAGACCCAGTACTTC. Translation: CSIARGQGGETQYF.

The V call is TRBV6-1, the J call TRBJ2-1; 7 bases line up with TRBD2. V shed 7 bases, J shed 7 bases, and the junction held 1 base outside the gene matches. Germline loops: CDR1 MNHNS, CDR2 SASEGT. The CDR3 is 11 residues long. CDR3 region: CASMGGNEQFF. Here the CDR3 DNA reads TGTGCCAGCATGGGGGGGAATGAGCAGTTCTTC.

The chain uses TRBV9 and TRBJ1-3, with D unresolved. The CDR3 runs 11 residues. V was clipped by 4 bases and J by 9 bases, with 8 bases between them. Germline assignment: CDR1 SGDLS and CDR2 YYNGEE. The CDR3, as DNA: TGTGCCAGCAGCCCCGGGAGCACCATATATTTT. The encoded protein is CASSPGSTIYF. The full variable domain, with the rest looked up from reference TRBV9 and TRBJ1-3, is DSGVTQTPKHLITATGQRVTLRCSPRSGDLSVYWYQQSLDQGLQFLIQYYNGEERAKGNILERFSAQQFPDLHSELNLSSLELGDSALYFCASSPGSTIYFGEGSWLTVV.

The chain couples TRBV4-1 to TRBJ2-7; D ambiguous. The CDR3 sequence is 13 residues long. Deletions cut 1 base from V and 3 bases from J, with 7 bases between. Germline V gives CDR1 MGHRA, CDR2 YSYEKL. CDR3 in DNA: TGCGCCAGCAGCCAAGGTACAGACTACGAGCAGTACTTC. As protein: CASSQGTDYEQYF.

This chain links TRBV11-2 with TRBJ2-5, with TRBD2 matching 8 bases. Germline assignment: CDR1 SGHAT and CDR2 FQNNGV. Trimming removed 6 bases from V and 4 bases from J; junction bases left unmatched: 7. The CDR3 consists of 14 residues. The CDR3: CASSTPREGETQYF. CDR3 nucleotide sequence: TGTGCCAGCAGTACCCCTCGGGAGGGAGAGACCCAGTACTTC.

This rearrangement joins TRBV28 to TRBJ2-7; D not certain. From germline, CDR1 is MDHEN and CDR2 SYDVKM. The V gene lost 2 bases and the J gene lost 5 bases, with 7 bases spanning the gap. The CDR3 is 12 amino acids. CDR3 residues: CASSLTAHEQYF. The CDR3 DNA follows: TGTGCCAGCAGTTTAACAGCTCACGAGCAGTACTTC.

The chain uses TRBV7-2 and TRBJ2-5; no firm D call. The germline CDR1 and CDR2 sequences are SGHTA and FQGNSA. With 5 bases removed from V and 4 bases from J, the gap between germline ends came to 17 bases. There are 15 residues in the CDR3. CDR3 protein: CASSQVRLVVETQYF. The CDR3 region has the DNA TGTGCCAGCAGCCAAGTGAGGCTAGTCGTAGAGACCCAGTACTTC.

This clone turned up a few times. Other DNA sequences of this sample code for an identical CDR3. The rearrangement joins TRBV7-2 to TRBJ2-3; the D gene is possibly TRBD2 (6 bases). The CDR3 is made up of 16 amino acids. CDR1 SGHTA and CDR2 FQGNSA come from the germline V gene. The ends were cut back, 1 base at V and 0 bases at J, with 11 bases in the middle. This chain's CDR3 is CASSLVGGTSTDTQYF. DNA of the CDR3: TGTGCCAGCAGCTTAGTAGGCGGGACTAGCACAGATACGCAGTATTTT.

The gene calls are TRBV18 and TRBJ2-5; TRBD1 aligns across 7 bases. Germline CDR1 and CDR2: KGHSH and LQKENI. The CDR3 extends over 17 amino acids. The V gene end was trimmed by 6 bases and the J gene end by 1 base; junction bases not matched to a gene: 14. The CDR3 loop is CASSPRTGGGFQETQYF. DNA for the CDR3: TGTGCCAGCTCCCCTAGGACAGGCGGCGGGTTCCAAGAGACCCAGTACTTC.

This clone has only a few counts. CDR3 amino acids: CSATGNSYEQYF. The CDR3 coding sequence is TGCAGCGCTACAGGTAACTCCTACGAGCAGTACTTC. The chain employs TRBV29-1 and TRBJ2-7; TRBD1 is a possible D gene (5 bases). The germline V gene encodes CDR1 SQVTM and CDR2 ANQGSEA. The CDR3 spans 12 residues. With 7 bases removed from V and 0 bases from J, the gap between germline ends came to 10 bases.

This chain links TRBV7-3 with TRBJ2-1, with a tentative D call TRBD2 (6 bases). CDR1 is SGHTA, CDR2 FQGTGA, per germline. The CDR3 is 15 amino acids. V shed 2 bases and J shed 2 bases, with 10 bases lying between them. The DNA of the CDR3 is TGTGCCAGCAGCTTAGCCCAGCGGGCCTACAATGAGCAGTTCTTC. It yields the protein CASSLAQRAYNEQFF.

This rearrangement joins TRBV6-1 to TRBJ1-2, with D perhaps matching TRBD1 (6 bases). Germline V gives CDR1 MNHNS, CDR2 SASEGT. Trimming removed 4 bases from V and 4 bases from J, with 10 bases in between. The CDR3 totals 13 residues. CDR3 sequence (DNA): TGTGCCAGCAGTGCGACAGGAGTCTATGGCTACACCTTC. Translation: CASSATGVYGYTF.

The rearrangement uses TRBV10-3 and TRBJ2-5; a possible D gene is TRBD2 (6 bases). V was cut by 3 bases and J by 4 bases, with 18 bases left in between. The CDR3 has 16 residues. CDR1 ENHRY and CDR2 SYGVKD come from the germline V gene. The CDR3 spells CAISDPRTLGGETQYF. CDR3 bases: TGTGCCATCAGTGACCCCCGGACTTTGGGGGGAGAGACCCAGTACTTC.

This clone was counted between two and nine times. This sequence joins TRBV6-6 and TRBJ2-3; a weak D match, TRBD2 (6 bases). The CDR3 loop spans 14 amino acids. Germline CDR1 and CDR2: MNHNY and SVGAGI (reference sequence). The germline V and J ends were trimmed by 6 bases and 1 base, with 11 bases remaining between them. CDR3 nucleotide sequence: TGTGCCAGCAGGGGTACGGGGGGCACAGATACGCAGTATTTT. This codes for CASRGTGGTDTQYF.

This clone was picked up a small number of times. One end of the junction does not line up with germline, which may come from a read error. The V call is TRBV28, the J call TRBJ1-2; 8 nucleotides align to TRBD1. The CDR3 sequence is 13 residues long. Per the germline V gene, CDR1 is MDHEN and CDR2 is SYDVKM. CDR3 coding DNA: TGCAGTGTAGGACAGGGATTAAACTATGGCTACACCTTC. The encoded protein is CSVGQGLNYGYTF.

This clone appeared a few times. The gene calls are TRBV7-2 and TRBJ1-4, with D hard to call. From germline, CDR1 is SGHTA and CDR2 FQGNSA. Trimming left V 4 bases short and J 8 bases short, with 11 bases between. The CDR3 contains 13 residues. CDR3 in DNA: TGTGCCAGCAGCTCCAACTACCGCGAAAAACTGTTTTTT. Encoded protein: CASSSNYREKLFF.

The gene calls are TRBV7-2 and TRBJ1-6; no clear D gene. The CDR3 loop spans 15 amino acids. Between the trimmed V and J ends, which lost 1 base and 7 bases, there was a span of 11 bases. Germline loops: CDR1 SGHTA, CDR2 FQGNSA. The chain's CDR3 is CASSLGGPRNSPLHF. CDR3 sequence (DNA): TGTGCCAGCAGCTTAGGCGGGCCTCGGAATTCACCCCTCCACTTT.

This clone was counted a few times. The CDR3 bases are TGTGCCAGCAGCCCTACACAGCTGAACACTGAAGCTTTCTTT. It encodes CASSPTQLNTEAFF. This chain joins TRBV7-2 and TRBJ1-1; D is unclear. Germline V CDR1 and CDR2: SGHTA, FQGNSA. Trimming cost V 5 bases and J 0 bases, with 10 bases left between them. The CDR3 spans 14 residues.

This CDR3 is CASSLVVFGFHNEQFF. The CDR3 region has the DNA TGCGCCAGCAGCTTGGTTGTCTTCGGGTTCCACAATGAGCAGTTCTTC. V gene TRBV5-1 combines with J gene TRBJ2-1; D is ambiguous. CDR1 and CDR2 (germline): SGHRS, YFSETQ. CDR3 length equals 16 residues. V lost 0 bases to trimming and J lost 5 bases, with 15 bases between them.

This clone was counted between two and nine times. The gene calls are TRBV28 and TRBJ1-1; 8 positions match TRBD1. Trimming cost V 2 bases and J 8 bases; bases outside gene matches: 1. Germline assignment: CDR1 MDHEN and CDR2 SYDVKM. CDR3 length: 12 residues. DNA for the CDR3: TGTGCCAGCAGTTTACGGGACAGGGAAGCTTTCTTT. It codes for CASSLRDREAFF.

In DNA, the CDR3 is TGTGCCAGCAGCCTCGACAGGTCTGGAAACACCATATATTTT. Protein sequence: CASSLDRSGNTIYF. The chain recombines TRBV7-9 with TRBJ1-3, with D perhaps matching TRBD1 (6 bases). Germline-derived CDR1 and CDR2 are SEHNR and FQNEAQ (reference sequence). Trimming removed 5 bases at V and 1 base at J, with 9 bases between. The CDR3 runs to 14 residues.

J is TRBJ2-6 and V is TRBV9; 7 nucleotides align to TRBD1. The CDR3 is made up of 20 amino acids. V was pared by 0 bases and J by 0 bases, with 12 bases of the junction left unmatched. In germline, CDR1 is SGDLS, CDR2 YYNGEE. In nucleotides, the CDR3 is TGTGCCAGCAGCGTAGCTAAAAGTGGGGGACAGAGCTCTGGGGCCAACGTCCTGACTTTC. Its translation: CASSVAKSGGQSSGANVLTF.

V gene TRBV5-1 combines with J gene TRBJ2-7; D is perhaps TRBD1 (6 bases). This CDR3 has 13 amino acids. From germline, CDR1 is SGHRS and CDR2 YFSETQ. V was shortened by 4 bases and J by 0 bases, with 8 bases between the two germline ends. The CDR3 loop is CASSGGNSYEQYF. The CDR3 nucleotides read TGCGCCAGCAGCGGGGGCAACTCCTACGAGCAGTACTTC.